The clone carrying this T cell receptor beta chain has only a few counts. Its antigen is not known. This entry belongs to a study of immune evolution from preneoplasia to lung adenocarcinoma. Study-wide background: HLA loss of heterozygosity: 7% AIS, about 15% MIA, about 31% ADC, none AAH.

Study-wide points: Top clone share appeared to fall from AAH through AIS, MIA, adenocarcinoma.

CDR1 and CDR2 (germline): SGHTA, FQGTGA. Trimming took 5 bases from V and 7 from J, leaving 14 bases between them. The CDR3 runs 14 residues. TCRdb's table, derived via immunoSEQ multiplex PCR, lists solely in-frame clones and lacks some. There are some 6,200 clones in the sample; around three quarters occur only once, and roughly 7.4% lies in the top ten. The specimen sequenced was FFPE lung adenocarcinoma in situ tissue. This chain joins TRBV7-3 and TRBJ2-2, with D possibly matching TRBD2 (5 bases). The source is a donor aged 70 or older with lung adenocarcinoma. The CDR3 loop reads CASSPAPRDGELFF. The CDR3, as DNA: TGTGCCAGCAGCCCGGCCCCTCGGGACGGGGAGCTGTTTTTT.